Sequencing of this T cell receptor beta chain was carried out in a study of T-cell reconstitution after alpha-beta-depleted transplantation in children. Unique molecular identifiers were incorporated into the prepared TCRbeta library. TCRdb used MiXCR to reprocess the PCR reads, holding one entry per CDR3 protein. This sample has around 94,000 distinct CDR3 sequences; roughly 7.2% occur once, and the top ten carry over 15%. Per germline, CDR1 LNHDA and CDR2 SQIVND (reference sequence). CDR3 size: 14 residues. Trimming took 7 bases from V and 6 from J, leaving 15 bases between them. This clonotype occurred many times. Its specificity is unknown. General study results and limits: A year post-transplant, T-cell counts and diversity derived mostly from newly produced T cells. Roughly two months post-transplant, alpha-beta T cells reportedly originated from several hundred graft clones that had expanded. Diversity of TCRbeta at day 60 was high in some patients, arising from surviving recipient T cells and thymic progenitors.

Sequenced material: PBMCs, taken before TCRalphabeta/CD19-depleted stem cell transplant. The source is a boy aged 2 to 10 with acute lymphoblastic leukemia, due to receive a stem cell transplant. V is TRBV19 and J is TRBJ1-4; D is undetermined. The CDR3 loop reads CASILRQRDEKLFF. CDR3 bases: TGTGCCAGTATTCTCAGGCAGCGAGATGAAAAACTGTTTTTT.